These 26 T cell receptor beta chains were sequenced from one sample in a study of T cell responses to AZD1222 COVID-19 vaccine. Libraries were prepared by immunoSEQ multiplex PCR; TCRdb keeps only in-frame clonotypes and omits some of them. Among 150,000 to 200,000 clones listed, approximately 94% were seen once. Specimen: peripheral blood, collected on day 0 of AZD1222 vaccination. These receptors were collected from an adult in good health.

The CDR3 is CASSILSGPGGYTF. The CDR3 bases are TGTGCCAGCAGCATCCTTTCCGGGCCGGGGGGCTACACCTTC. The rearrangement joins TRBV5-6 to TRBJ1-2; D is uncertain. Germline V gene data show CDR1 as SGHDT and CDR2 as YYEEEE. The V end lost 4 bases, the J end lost 8 bases, and 18 bases lay between the germline ends. The length of the CDR3 is 14 residues. The full variable domain, with the rest looked up from reference TRBV5-6 and TRBJ1-2, is DAGVTQSPTHLIKTRGQQVTLRCSPKSGHDTVSWYQQALGQGPQFIFQYYEEEERQRGNFPDRFSGHQFPNYSSELNVNALLLGDSALYLCASSILSGPGGYTFGSGTRLTVV.

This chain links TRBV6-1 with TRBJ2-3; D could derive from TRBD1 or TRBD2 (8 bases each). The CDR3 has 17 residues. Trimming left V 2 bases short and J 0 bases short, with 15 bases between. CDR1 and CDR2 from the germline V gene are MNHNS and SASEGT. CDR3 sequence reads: CASSERGGQVSTDTQYF. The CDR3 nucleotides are TGTGCCAGCAGTGAACGGGGGGGACAGGTTAGCACAGATACGCAGTATTTT.

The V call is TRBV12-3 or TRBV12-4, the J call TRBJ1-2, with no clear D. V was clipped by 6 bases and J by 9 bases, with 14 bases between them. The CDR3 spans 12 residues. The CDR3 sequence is CASSISQTRYTF. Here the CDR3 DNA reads TGTGCCAGCAGCATAAGCCAGACGCGCTACACCTTC.

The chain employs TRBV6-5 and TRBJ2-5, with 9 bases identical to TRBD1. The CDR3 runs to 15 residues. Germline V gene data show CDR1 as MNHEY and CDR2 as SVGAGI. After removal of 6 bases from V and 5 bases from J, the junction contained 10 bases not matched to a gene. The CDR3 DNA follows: TGTGCCAGCAGGCTCCGGACAGGGGTGAGGGAGACCCAGTACTTC. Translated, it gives CASRLRTGVRETQYF.

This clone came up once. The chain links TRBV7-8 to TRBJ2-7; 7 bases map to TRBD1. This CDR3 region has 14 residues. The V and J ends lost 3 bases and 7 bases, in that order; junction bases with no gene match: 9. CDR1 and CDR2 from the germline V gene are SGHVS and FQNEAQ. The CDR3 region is CASSFSRQGGEQYF. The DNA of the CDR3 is TGTGCCAGCAGCTTCTCCCGACAGGGTGGGGAGCAGTACTTC.

This CDR3 is CASSLGQGRRVFTEAFF. In DNA, the CDR3 is TGTGCCAGCAGCTTAGGACAGGGCCGGCGGGTGTTCACTGAAGCTTTCTTT. The chain couples TRBV5-4 to TRBJ1-1, with TRBD1 matching over 8 bases. Germline lookup yields CDR1 SGHNT and CDR2 YYREEE (reference sequence). This CDR3 is 17 amino acids long. V was clipped by 2 bases and J by 4 bases; unmatched bases: 13.

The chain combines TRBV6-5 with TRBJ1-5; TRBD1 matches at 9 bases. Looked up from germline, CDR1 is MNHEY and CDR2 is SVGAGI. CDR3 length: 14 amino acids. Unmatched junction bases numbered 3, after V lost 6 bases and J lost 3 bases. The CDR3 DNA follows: TGTGCCAGCAGGGGGACAGGGATCAATCAGCCCCAGCATTTT. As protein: CASRGTGINQPQHF.

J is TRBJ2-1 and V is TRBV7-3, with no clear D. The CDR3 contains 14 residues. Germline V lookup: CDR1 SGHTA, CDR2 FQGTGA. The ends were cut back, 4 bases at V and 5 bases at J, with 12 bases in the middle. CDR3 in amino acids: CASSSLGGHNEQFF. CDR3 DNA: TGTGCCAGCAGCTCCCTCGGCGGACACAATGAGCAGTTCTTC.

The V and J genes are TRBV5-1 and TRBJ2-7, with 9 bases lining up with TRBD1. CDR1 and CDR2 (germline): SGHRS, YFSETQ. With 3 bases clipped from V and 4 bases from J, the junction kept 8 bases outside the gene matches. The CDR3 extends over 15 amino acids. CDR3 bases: TGCGCCAGCAGCTCTGGCAGCGGACAGGGGTACGAGCAGTACTTC. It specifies CASSSGSGQGYEQYF.

CDR3 protein: CASSLDSTDTQYF. The DNA for the CDR3 is TGTGCCAGCAGCTTGGACAGCACAGATACGCAGTATTTT. The chain carries TRBV5-5 and TRBJ2-3, with D hard to call. Germline values: CDR1 SGHKS, CDR2 YYEKEE (reference sequence). Trimming stripped 0 bases from V and 0 bases from J, with 2 bases between. This CDR3 region has 13 residues.

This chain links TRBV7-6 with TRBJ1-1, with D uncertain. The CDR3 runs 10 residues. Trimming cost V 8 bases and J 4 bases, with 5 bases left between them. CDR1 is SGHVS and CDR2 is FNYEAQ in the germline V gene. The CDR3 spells CASGGTEAFF. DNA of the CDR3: TGTGCCAGCGGCGGCACTGAAGCTTTCTTT.

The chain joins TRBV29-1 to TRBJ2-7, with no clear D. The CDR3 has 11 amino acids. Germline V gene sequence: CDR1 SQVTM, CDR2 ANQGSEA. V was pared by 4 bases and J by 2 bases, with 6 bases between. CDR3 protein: CSVAWTYEQYF. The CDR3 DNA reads TGCAGCGTTGCATGGACCTACGAGCAGTACTTC.

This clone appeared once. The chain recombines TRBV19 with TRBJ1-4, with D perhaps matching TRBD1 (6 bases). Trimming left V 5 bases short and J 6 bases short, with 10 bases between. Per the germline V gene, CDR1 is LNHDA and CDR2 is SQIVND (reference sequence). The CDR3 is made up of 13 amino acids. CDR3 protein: CASSQGPHEKLFF. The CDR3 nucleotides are TGTGCCAGTAGTCAGGGGCCGCATGAAAAACTGTTTTTT.

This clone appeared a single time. CDR3 loop: CASSVDGLAGVRNEQFF. CDR3 nucleotide sequence: TGTGCCAGCAGCGTAGACGGACTAGCGGGAGTAAGAAATGAGCAGTTCTTC. The chain combines TRBV9 with TRBJ2-1, with 13 bases matching TRBD2. The CDR3 runs 17 residues. Germline V gene data show CDR1 as SGDLS and CDR2 as YYNGEE. The trim removed 0 bases at V and 7 bases at J, leaving 7 bases unmatched.

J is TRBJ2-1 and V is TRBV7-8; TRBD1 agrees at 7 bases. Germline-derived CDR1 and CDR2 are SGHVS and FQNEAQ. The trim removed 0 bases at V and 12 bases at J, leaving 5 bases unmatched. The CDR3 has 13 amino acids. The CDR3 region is CASSLALRDRQFF. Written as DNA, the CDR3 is TGTGCCAGCAGCTTAGCGCTTCGGGACAGGCAGTTCTTC. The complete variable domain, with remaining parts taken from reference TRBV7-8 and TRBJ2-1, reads GAGVSQSPRYKVAKRGQDVALRCDPISGHVSLFWYQQALGQGPEFLTYFQNEAQLDKSGLPSDRFFAERPEGSVSTLKIQRTQQEDSAVYLCASSLALRDRQFFGPGTRLTVL.

DNA for the CDR3: TGTGCCAGCAGCTTAATTGCCCTAGACGAGCAGTTCTTC. Translating gives CASSLIALDEQFF. The chain links TRBV7-3 to TRBJ2-1; D gene ambiguous. Trimming removed 1 base from V and 10 bases from J, with 11 bases in between. The CDR3 is 13 amino acids. The germline V gene has CDR1 SGHTA and CDR2 FQGTGA.

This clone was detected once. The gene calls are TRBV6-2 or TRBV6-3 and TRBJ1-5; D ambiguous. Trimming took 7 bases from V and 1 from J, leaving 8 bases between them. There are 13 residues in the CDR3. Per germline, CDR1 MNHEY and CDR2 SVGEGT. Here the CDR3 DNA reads TGTGCCAGCAACCCGAGGAGCAATCAGCCCCAGCATTTT. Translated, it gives CASNPRSNQPQHF.

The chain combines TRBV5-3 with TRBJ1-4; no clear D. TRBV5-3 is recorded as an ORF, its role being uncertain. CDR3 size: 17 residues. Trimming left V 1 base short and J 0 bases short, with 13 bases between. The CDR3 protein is CARSLRAAATTNEKLFF. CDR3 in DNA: TGTGCCAGAAGCTTGCGGGCTGCGGCGACAACTAATGAAAAACTGTTTTTT.

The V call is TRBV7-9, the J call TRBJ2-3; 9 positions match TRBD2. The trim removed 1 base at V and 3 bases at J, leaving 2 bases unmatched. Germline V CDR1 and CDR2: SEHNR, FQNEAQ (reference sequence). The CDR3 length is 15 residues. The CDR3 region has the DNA TGTGCCAGCAGCTTAGTCAGCGGGAGGACAGATACGCAGTATTTT. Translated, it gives CASSLVSGRTDTQYF.

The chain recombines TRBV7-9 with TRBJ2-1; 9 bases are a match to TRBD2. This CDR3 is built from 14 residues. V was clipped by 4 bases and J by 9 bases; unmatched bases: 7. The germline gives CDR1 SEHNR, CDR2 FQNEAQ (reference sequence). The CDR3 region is CASSSGLARGEQFF. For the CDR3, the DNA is TGTGCCAGCAGCTCAGGACTAGCGAGGGGTGAGCAGTTCTTC.

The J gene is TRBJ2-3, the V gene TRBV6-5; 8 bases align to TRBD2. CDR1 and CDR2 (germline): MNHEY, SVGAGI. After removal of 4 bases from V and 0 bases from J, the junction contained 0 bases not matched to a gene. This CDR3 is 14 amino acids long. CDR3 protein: CASSSSGSTDTQYF. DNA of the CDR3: TGTGCCAGCAGTTCTAGCGGGAGCACAGATACGCAGTATTTT.

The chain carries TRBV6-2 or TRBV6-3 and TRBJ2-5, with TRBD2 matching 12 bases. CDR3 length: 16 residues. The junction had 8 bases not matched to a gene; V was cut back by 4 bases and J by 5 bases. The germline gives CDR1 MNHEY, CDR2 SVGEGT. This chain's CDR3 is CASSSPRTSGKETQYF. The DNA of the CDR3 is TGTGCCAGCAGTTCTCCCCGGACTAGCGGGAAGGAGACCCAGTACTTC.

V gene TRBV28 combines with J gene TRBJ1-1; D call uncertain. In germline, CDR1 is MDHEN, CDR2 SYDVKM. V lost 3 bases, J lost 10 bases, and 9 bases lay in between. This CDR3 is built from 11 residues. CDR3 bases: TGTGCCAGCAGTTTTACCCGGGGAGCTTTCTTT. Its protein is CASSFTRGAFF.

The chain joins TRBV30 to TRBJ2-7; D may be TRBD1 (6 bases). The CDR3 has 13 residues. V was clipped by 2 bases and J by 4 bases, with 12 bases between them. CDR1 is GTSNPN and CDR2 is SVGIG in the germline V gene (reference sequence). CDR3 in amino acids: CAWSLPGTYEQYF. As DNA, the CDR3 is TGTGCCTGGAGTCTCCCCGGGACATACGAGCAGTACTTC.

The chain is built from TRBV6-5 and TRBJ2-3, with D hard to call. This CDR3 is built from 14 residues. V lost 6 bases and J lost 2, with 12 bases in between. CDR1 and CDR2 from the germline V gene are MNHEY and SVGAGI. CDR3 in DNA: TGTGCCAGCAGAACACACCGTGACACAGATACGCAGTATTTT. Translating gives CASRTHRDTDTQYF.

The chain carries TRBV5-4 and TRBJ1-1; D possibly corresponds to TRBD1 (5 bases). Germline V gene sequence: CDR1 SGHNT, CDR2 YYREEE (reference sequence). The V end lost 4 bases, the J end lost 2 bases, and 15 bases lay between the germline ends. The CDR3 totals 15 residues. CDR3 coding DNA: TGTGCCAGCAGCCAATTGTTTCAGGGAAACACTGAAGCTTTCTTT. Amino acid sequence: CASSQLFQGNTEAFF.